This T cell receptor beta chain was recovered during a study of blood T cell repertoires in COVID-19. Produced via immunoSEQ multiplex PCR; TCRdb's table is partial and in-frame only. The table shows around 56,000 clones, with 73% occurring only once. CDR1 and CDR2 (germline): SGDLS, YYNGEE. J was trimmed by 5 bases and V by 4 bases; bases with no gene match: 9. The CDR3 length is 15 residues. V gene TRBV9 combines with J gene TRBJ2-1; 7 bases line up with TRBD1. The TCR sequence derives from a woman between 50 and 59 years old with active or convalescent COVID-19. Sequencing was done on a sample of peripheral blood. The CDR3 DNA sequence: TGTGCCAGCAGCCCATACTCGGGGACAGACAATGAGCAGTTCTTC. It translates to CASSPYSGTDNEQFF.